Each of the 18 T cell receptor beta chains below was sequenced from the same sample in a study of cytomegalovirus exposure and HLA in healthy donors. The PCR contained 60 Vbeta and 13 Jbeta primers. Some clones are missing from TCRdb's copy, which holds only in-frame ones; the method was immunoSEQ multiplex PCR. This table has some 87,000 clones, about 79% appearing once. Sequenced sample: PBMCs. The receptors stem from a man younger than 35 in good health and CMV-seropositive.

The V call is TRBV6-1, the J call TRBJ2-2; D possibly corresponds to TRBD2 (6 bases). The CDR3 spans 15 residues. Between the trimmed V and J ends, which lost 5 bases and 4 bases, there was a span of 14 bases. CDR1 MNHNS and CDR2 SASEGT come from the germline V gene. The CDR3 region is CASSTRRGSTGELFF. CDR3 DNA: TGTGCCAGCAGTACCCGACGGGGGAGCACCGGGGAGCTGTTTTTT.

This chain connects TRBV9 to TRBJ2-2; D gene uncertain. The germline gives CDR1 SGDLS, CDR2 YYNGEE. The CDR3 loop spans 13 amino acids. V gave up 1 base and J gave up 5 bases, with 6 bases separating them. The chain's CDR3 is CASSVRGTGELFF. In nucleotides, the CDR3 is TGTGCCAGCAGCGTACGAGGAACCGGGGAGCTGTTTTTT.

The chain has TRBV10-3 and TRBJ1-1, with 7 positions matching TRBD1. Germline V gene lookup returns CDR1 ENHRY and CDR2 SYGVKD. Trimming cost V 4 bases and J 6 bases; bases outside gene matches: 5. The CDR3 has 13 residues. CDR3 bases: TGTGCCATCAGTGGACAGGGTCTGGCTGAAGCTTTCTTT. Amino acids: CAISGQGLAEAFF.

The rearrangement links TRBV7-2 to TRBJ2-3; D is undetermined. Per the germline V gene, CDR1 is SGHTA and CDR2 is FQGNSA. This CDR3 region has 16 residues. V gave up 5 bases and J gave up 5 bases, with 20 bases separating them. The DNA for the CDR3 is TGTGCCAGCAGCAACACCTGGCCCCGCCAGGAAGATACGCAGTATTTT. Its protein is CASSNTWPRQEDTQYF.

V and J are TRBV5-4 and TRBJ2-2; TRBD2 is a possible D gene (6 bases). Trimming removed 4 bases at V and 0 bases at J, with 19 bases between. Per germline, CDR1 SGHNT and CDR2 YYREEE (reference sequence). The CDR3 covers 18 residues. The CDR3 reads CASSPSVTLATNTGELFF. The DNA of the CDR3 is TGTGCCAGCAGCCCTTCCGTGACTCTAGCGACGAACACCGGGGAGCTGTTTTTT.

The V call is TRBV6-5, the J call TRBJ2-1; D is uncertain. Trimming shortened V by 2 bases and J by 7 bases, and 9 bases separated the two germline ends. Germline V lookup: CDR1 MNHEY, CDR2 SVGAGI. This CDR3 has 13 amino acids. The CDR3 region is CASSYGGENEQFF. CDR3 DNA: TGTGCCAGCAGTTACGGTGGTGAGAATGAGCAGTTCTTC.

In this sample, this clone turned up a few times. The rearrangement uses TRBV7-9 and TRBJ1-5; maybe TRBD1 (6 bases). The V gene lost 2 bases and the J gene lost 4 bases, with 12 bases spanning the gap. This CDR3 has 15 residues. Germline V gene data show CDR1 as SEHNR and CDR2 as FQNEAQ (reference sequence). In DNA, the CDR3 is TGTGCCAGCAGCTTAACAGGGATTCGGAATCAGCCCCAGCATTTT. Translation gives CASSLTGIRNQPQHF.

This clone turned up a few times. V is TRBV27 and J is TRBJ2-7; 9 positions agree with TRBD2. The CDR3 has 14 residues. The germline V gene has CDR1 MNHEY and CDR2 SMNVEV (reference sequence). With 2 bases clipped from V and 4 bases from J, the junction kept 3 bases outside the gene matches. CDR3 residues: CASSLTAGGYEQYF. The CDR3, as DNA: TGTGCCAGCAGTTTAACAGCGGGAGGATACGAGCAGTACTTC.

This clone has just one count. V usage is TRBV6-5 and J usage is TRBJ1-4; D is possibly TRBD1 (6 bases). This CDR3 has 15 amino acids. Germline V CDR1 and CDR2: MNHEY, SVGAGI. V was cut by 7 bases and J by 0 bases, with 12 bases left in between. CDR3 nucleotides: TGTGCCAGCAAAAGGGGGGGGACAACTAATGAAAAACTGTTTTTT. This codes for CASKRGGTTNEKLFF.

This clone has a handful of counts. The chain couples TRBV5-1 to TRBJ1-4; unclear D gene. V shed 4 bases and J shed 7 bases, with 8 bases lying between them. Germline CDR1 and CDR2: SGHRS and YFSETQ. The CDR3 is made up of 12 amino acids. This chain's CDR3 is CASSLSPEKLFF. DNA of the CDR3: TGCGCCAGCAGCCTATCGCCTGAAAAACTGTTTTTT.

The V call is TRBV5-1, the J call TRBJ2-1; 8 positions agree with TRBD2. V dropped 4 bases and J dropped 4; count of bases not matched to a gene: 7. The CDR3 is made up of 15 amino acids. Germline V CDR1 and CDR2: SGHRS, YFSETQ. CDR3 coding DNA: TGCGCCAGCAGCCAAACTAGCGGCGCTTACAATGAGCAGTTCTTC. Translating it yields CASSQTSGAYNEQFF.

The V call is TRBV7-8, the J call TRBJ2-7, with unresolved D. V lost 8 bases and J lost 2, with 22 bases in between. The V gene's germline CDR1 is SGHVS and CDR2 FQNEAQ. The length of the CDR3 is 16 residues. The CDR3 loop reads CASELNSHLFAYEQYF. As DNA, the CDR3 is TGTGCCAGCGAGTTAAACAGTCACCTGTTCGCCTACGAGCAGTACTTC.

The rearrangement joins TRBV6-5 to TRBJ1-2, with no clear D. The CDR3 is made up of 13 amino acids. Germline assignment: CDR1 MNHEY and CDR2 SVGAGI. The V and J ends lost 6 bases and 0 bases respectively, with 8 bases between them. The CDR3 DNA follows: TGTGCCAGCAGAGCTACAGCTAACTATGGCTACACCTTC. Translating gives CASRATANYGYTF.

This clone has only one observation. The CDR3 nucleotides read TGCAGCGTTGAAGGGGAGGATACTGAAGCTTTCTTT. The encoded protein is CSVEGEDTEAFF. The V gene is TRBV29-1, the J gene TRBJ1-1, with unresolved D. Trimming cost V 1 base and J 5 bases, with 8 bases left between them. This CDR3 is built from 12 residues. CDR1 and CDR2 from the germline V gene are SQVTM and ANQGSEA.

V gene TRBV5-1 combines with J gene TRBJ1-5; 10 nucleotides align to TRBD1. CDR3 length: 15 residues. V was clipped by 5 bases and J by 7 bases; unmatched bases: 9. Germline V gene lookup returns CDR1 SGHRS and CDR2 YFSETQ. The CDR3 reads CASRETGGRYQPQHF. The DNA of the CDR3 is TGCGCCAGCAGGGAGACAGGGGGCAGGTACCAGCCCCAGCATTTT.

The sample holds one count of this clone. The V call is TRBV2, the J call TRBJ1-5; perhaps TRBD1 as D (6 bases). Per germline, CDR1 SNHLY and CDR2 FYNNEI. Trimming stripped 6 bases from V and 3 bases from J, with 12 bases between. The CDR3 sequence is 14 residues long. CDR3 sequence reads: CASSYGTINQPQHF. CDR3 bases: TGTGCCAGCAGCTACGGGACAATCAATCAGCCCCAGCATTTT. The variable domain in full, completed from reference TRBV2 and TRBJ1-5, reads EPEVTQTPSHQVTQMGQEVILRCVPISNHLYFYWYRQILGQKVEFLVSFYNNEISEKSEIFDDQFSVERPDGSNFTLKIRSTKLEDSAMYFCASSYGTINQPQHFGDGTRLSIL.

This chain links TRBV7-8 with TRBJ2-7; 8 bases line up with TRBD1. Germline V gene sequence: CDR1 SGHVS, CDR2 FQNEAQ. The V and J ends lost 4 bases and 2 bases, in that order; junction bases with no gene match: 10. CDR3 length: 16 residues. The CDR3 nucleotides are TGTGCCAGCAGCTCGACAGGGGCGGGGACCGCCTACGAGCAGTACTTC. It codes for CASSSTGAGTAYEQYF. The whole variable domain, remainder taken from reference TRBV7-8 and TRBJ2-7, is GAGVSQSPRYKVAKRGQDVALRCDPISGHVSLFWYQQALGQGPEFLTYFQNEAQLDKSGLPSDRFFAERPEGSVSTLKIQRTQQEDSAVYLCASSSTGAGTAYEQYFGPGTRLTVT.

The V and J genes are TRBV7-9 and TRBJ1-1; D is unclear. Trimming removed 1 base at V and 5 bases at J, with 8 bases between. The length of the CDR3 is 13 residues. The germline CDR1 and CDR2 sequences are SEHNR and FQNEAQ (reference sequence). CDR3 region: CASSLVESTEAFF. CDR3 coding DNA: TGTGCCAGCAGCTTAGTGGAGAGTACTGAAGCTTTCTTT.